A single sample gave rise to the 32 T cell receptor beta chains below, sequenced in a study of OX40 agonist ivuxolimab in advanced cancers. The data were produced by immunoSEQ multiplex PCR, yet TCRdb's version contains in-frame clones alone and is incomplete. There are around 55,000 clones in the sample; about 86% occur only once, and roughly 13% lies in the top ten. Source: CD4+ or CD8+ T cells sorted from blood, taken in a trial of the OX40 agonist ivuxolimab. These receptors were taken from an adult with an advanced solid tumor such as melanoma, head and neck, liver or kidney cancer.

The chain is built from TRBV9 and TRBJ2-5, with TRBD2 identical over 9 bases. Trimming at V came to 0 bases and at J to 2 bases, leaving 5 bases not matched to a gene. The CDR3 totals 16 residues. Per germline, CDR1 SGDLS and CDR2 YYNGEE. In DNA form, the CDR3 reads TGTGCCAGCAGCGTAGGGTCTAGCGGGGCTCAAGAGACCCAGTACTTC. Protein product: CASSVGSSGAQETQYF.

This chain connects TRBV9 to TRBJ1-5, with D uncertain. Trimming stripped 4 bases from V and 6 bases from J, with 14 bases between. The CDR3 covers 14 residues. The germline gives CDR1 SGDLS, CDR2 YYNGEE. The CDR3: CASSSSSGLQPQHF. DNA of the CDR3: TGTGCCAGCAGCTCTTCCTCCGGGCTTCAGCCCCAGCATTTT.

The CDR3 nucleotides read TGTGCCAGCAGTTATCGGACAGTAAAAGTAAGCGAGCAGTACTTC. Translated, it gives CASSYRTVKVSEQYF. The V and J genes are TRBV6-5 and TRBJ2-5; tentatively, D is TRBD1 (6 bases). The DNA end is a closer match to TRBJ2-7, so the J assignment may be wrong. CDR1 is MNHEY and CDR2 is SVGAGI in the germline V gene. This CDR3 has 15 residues.

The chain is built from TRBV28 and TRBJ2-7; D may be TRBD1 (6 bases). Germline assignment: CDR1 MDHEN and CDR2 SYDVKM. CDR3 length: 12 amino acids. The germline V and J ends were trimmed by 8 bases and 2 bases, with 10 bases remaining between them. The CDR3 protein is CASYRVPYEQYF. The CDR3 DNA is TGTGCCAGCTACAGGGTTCCCTACGAGCAGTACTTC.

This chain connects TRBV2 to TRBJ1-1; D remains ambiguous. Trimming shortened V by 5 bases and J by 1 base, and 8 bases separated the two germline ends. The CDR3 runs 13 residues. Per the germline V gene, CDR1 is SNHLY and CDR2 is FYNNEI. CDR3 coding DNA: TGTGCCAGCAGTCTGTCGGAGAACACTGAAGCTTTCTTT. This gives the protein CASSLSENTEAFF.

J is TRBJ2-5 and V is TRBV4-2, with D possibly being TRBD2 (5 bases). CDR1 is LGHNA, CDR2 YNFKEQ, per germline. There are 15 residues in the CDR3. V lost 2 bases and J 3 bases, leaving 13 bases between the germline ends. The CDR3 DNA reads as TGTGCCAGCAGCCAAACGAAGTCCGGGAAAGAGACCCAGTACTTC. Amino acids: CASSQTKSGKETQYF.

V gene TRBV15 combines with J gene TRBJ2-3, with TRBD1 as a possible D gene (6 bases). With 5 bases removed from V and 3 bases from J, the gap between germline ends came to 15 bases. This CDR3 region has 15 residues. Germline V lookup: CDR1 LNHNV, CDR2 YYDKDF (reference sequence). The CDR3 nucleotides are TGTGCCACCAGCCCTAAATGGACAGAAACAGATACGCAGTATTTT. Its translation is CATSPKWTETDTQYF. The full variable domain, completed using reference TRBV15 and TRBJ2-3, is DAMVIQNPRYQVTQFGKPVTLSCSQTLNHNVMYWYQQKSSQAPKLLFHYYDKDFNNEADTPDNFQSRRPNTSFCFLDIRSPGLGDTAMYLCATSPKWTETDTQYFGPGTRLTVL.

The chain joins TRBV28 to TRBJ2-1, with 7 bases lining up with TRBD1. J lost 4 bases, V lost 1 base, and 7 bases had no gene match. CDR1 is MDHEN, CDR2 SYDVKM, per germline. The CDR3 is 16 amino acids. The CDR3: CASSLSTGSYYNEQFF. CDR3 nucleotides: TGTGCCAGCAGTTTATCGACAGGGTCTTATTACAATGAGCAGTTCTTC. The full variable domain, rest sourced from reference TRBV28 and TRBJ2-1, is DVKVTQSSRYLVKRTGEKVFLECVQDMDHENMFWYRQDPGLGLRLIYFSYDVKMKEKGDIPEGYSVSREKKERFSLILESASTNQTSMYLCASSLSTGSYYNEQFFGPGTRLTVL.

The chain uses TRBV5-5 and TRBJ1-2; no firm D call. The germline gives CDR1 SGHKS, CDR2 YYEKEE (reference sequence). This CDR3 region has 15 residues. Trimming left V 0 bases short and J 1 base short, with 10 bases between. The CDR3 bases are TGTGCCAGCAGCTTGGAGGCAGGCGGTAACTATGGCTACACCTTC. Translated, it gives CASSLEAGGNYGYTF.

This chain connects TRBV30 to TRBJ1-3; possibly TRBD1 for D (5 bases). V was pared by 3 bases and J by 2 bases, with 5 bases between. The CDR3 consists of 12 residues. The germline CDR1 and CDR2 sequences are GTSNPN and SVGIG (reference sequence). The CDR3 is CAWRGAGNTIYF. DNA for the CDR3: TGTGCCTGGAGAGGGGCTGGAAACACCATATATTTT.

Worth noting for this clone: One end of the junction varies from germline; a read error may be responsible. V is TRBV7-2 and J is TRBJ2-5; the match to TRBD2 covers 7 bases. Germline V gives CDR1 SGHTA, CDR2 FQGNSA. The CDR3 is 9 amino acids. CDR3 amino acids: CASSYLADF. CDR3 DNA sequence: TGTGCCAGCAGCTACCTAGCGGACTTC.

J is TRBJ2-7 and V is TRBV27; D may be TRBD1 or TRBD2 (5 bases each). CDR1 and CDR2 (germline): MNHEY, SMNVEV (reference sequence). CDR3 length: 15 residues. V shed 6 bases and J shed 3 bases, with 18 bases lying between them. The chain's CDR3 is CASRKTGTTRYEQYF. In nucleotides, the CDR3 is TGTGCCAGCAGAAAAACCGGGACGACGCGCTACGAGCAGTACTTC.

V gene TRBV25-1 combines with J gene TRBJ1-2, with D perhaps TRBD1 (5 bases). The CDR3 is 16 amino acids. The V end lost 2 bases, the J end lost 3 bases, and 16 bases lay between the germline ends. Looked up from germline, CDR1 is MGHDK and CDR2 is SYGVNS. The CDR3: CASSELSGGKDYGYTF. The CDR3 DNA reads TGTGCCAGCAGTGAACTTAGCGGGGGGAAAGACTATGGCTACACCTTC.

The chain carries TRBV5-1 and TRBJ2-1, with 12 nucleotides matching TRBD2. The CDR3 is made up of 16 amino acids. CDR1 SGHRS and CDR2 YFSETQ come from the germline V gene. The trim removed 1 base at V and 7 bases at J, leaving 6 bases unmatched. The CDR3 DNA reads TGCGCCAGCAGCTTGACTACTAGCGGGAGGAGGAATGAGCAGTTCTTC. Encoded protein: CASSLTTSGRRNEQFF.

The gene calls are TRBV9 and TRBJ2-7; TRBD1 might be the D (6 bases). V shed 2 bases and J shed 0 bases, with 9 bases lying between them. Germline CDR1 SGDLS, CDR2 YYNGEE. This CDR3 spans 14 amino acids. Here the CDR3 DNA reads TGTGCCAGCAGCGTCACAGGGAGCTCCTACGAGCAGTACTTC. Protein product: CASSVTGSSYEQYF.

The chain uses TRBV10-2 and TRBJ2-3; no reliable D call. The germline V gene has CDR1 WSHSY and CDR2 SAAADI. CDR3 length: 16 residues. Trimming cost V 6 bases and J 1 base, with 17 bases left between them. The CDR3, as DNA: TGCGCCAGCAGGGGAAGGAAGGCCTGGGGCACAGATACGCAGTATTTT. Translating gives CASRGRKAWGTDTQYF.

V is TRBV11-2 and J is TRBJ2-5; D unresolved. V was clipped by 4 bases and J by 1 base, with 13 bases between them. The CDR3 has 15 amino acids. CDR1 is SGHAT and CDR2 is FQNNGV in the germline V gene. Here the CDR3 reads CASSSRRTIQETQYF. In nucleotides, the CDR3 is TGTGCCAGCAGCTCAAGACGGACCATCCAAGAGACCCAGTACTTC.

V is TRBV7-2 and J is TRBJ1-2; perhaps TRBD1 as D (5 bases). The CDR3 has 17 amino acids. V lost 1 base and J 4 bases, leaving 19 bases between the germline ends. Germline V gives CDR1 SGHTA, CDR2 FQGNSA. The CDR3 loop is CASSLGGRARRSYGYTF. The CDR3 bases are TGTGCCAGCAGCTTAGGAGGCAGGGCTCGACGCTCCTATGGCTACACCTTC.

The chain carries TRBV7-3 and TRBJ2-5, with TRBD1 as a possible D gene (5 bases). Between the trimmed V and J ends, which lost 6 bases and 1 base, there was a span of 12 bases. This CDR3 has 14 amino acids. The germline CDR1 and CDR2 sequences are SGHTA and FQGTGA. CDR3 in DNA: TGTGCCAGCAGGATCGGACACCGCCAAGAGACCCAGTACTTC. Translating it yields CASRIGHRQETQYF.

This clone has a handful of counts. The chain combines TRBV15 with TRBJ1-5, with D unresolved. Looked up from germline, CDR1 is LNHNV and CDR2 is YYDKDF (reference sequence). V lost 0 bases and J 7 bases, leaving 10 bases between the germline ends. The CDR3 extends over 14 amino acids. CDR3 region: CATSRDVTGQPQHF. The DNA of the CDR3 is TGTGCCACCAGCAGAGATGTCACGGGGCAGCCCCAGCATTTT.

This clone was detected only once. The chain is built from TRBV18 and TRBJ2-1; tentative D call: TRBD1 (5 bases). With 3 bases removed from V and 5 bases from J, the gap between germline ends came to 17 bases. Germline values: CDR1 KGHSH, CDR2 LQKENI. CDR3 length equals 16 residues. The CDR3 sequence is CASSPRTLAGHNEQFF. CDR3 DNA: TGTGCCAGCTCACCGAGAACCTTGGCAGGGCACAATGAGCAGTTCTTC. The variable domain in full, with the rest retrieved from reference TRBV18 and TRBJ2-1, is NAGVMQNPRHLVRRRGQEARLRCSPMKGHSHVYWYRQLPEEGLKFMVYLQKENIIDESGMPKERFSAEFPKEGPSILRIQQVVRGDSAAYFCASSPRTLAGHNEQFFGPGTRLTVL.

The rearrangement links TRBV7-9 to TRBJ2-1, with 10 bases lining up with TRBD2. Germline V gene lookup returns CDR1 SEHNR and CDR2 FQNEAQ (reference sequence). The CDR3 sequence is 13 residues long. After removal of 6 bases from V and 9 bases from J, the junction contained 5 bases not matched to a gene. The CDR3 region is CASRGLALGEQFF. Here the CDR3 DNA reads TGTGCCAGCAGGGGACTAGCGTTGGGTGAGCAGTTCTTC.

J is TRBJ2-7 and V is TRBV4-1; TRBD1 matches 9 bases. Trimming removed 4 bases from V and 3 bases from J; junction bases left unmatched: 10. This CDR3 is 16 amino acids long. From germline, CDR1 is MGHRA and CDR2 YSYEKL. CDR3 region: CASSPPGDRDYYEQYF. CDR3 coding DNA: TGCGCCAGCAGCCCCCCGGGGGACAGGGACTACTACGAGCAGTACTTC.

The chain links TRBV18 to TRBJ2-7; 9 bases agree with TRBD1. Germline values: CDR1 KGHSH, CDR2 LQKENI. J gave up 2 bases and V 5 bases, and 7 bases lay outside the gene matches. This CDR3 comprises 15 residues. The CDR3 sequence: CASSTTGGPAYEQYF. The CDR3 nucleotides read TGTGCCAGCTCAACTACAGGGGGCCCTGCCTACGAGCAGTACTTC. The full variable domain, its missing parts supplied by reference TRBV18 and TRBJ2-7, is NAGVMQNPRHLVRRRGQEARLRCSPMKGHSHVYWYRQLPEEGLKFMVYLQKENIIDESGMPKERFSAEFPKEGPSILRIQQVVRGDSAAYFCASSTTGGPAYEQYFGPGTRLTVT.

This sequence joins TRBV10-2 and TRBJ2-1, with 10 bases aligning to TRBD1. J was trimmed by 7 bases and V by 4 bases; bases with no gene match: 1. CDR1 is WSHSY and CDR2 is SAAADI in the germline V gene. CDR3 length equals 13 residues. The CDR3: CASSGQGANEQFF. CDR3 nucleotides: TGCGCCAGCAGTGGACAGGGGGCGAATGAGCAGTTCTTC.

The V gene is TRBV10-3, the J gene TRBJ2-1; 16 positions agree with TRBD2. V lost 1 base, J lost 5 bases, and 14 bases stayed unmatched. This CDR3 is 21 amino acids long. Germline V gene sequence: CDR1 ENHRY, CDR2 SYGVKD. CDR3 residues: CAISELAGTSGRAGINNEQFF. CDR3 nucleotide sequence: TGTGCCATCAGTGAGTTAGCCGGGACTAGCGGGAGGGCCGGGATTAACAATGAGCAGTTCTTC.

The CDR3 sequence: CASSQGYQGARSYEQYF. Here the CDR3 DNA reads TGTGCCAGCAGCCAGGGATATCAGGGGGCGCGGTCCTACGAGCAGTACTTC. The chain carries TRBV14 and TRBJ2-7; TRBD1 agrees at 8 bases. With 3 bases clipped from V and 1 base from J, the junction kept 11 bases outside the gene matches. The CDR3 is made up of 17 amino acids. Germline V gene sequence: CDR1 SGHDN, CDR2 FVKESK.

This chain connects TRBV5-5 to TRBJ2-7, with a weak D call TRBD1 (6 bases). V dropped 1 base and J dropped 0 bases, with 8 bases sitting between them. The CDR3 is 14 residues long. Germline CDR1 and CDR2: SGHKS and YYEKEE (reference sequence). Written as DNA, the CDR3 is TGTGCCAGCAGCTTGAGGGACATCTCCTACGAGCAGTACTTC. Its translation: CASSLRDISYEQYF.

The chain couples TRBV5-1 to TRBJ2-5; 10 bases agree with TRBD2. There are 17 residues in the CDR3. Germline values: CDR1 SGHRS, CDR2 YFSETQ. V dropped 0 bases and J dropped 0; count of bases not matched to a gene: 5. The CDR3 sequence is CASSLVVLAGDQETQYF. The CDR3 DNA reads TGCGCCAGCAGCTTGGTGGTCCTAGCGGGGGACCAAGAGACCCAGTACTTC.

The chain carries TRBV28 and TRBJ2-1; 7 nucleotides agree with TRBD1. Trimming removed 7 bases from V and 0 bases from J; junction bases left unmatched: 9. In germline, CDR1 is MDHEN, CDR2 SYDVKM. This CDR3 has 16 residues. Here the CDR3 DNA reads TGTGCCAGCAACCAAGGGGGCGGAGGCTCCTACAATGAGCAGTTCTTC. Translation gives CASNQGGGGSYNEQFF.

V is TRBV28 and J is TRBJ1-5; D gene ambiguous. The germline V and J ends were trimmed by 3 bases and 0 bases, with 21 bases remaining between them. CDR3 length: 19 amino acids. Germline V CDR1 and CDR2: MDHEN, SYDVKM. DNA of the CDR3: TGTGCCAGCAGTTTTTTAGGATCCCTAGAACGGTATAGCAATCAGCCCCAGCATTTT. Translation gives CASSFLGSLERYSNQPQHF.

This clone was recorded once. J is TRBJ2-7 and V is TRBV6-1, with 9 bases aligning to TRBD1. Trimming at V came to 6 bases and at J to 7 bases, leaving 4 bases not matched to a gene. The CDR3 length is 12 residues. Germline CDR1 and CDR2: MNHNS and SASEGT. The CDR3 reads CASRLGQGEQYF. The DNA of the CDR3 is TGTGCCAGCAGACTCGGACAGGGGGAGCAGTACTTC.